This T cell receptor (beta chain) was identified during a study of PD-L1 blockade in urothelial cancer. For the study at large: Male sex and bladder-origin urothelial cancer characterized about 90% of the roughly 30 patients. Samples of blood were analyzed 3 weeks (second dose) and 6 weeks after treatment start.

Germline lookup yields CDR1 GTSNPN and CDR2 SVGIG (reference sequence). Trimming cost V 5 bases and J 5 bases, with 18 bases left between them. The CDR3 extends over 15 amino acids. Synthetic TCR analog templates were added to each PCR reaction. The table came from immunoSEQ multiplex PCR; TCRdb's copy has only in-frame clones and leaves some out. The sample contains over 15,000 clones, around 90% of which appear only once. This clonotype originated in a man over 45 with urothelial cancer. The chain links TRBV30 to TRBJ2-2; D might be TRBD2 (5 bases). The starting material was PBMCs, obtained around atezolizumab (anti-PD-L1) treatment. CDR3 in DNA: TGTGCCTGGGCCTTCATAGACCGAGGGACCGGGGAGCTGTTTTTT. The encoded protein is CAWAFIDRGTGELFF. The entire variable domain, with the rest obtained from reference TRBV30 and TRBJ2-2, is as follows: SQTIHQWPATLVQPVGSPLSLECTVEGTSNPNLYWYRQAAGRGLQLLFYSVGIGQISSEVPQNLSASRPQDRQFILSSKKLLLSDSGFYLCAWAFIDRGTGELFFGEGSRLTVL.